This TCR beta chain was profiled in a study of early T cells in non-severe SARS-CoV-2 infection. Overall study: Investigators sequenced bulk RNA drawn from unsorted whole blood, and chains remained unpaired.

This CDR3 is built from 16 residues. CDR1 is SGHRS, CDR2 YFSETQ, per germline. The germline V and J ends were trimmed by 4 bases and 2 bases, with 13 bases remaining between them. In TCRdb, the 5' RACE reads were re-called with MiXCR into one record per CDR3 protein. The sample records around 80,000 distinct CDR3 sequences, around 10% being singletons. The rearrangement joins TRBV5-1 to TRBJ2-6; D is possibly TRBD2 (5 bases). The sample here was whole blood, taken at baseline. This TCR was recovered from an adult who was a healthcare worker with PCR-confirmed SARS-CoV-2 infection or an uninfected control (not recorded which). The CDR3 sequence is CASSPAGGTGANVLTF. The CDR3 nucleotides are TGCGCCAGCAGCCCAGCAGGAGGCACTGGGGCCAACGTCCTGACTTTC.